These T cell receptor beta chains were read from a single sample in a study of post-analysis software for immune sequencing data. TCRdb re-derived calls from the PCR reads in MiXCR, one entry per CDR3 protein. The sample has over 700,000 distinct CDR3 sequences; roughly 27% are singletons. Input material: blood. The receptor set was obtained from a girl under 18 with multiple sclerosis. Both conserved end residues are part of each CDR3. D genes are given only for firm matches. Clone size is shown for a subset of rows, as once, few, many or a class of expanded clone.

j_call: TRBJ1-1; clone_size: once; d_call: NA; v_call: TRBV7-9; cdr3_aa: CASSSKPGITEAFF; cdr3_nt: TGTGCCAGCAGCTCTAAACCAGGGATCACTGAAGCTTTCTTT
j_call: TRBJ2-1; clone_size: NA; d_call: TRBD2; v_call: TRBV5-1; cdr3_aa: CASSHGLAGGGNEQFF; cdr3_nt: TGCGCCAGCAGCCACGGACTAGCGGGAGGTGGGAATGAGCAGTTCTTC
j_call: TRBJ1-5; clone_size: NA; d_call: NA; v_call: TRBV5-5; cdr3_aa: CASSLAPEDQPQHF; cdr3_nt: TGTGCCAGCAGCTTGGCCCCAGAGGATCAGCCCCAGCATTTT
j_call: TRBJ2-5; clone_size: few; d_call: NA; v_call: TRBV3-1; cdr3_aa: CASSQGAGRGTQYF; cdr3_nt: TGTGCCAGCAGCCAAGGGGCAGGCCGGGGGACCCAGTACTTC
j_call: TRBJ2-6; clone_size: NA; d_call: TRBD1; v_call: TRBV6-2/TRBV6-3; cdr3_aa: CASSYPTGGTGANVPTF; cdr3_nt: TGTGCCAGCAGTTACCCGACAGGGGGAACTGGGGCCAACGTCCCGACTTTC
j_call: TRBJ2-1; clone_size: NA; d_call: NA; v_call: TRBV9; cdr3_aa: CTSSAGSYNERFF; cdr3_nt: TGTACCAGCAGCGCCGGGTCCTACAATGAGCGGTTCTTC
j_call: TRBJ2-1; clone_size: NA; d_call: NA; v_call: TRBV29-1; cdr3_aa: CSVRGGAASEQFF; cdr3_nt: TGCAGCGTCCGAGGGGGGGCAGCGAGTGAGCAGTTCTTC
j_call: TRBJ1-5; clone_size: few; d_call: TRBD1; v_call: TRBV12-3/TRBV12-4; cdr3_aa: CASTTGTVSNQPQHF; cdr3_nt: TGTGCCAGCACCACCGGGACAGTTAGCAATCAGCCCCAGCATTTT
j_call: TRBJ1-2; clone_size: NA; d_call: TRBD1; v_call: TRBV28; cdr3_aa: CASSVRRQGAGGYTF; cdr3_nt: TGTGCCAGCAGCGTACGCAGACAGGGGGCGGGCGGCTACACCTTC
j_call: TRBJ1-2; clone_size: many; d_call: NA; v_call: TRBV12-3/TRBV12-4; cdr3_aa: CASSPRGGDYGYTF; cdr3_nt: TGTGCCAGCAGTCCCAGGGGTGGGGACTATGGCTACACCTTC
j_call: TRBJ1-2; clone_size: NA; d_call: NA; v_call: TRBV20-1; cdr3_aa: CSASPSAGSYGYTF; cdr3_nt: TGCAGTGCTAGCCCCTCTGCGGGGAGCTATGGCTACACCTTC
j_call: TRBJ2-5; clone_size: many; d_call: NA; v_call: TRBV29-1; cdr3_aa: CSVAPRAIQETQYF; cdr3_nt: TGCAGCGTTGCCCCCAGGGCGATCCAAGAGACCCAGTACTTC
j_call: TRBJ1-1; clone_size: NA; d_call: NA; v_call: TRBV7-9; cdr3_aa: CASSLKEGDPFWAEAFF; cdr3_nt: TGTGCCAGCAGCCTAAAGGAGGGTGATCCGTTCTGGGCTGAAGCTTTCTTT
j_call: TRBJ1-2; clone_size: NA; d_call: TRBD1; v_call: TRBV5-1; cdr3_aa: CASSLDRGPSGHTF; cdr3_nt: TGCGCCAGCAGCTTGGACAGGGGTCCAAGTGGCCACACCTTC
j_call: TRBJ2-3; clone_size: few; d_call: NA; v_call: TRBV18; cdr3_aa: CASSPRESLGTDTQYF; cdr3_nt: TGTGCCAGCTCACCTAGGGAGTCCCTGGGCACAGATACGCAGTATTTT
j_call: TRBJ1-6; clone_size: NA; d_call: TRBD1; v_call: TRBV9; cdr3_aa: CASSDNRGRLNSPLHF; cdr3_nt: TGTGCCAGCAGCGACAACAGGGGGCGCCTTAATTCACCCCTCCACTTT
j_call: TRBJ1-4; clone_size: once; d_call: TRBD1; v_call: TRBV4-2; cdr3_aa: CASSQDRGQTEGLFF; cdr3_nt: TGTGCCAGCAGCCAAGATAGGGGACAGACGGAGGGACTGTTTTTT
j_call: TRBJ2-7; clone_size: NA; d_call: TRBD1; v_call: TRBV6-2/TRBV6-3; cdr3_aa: CASSIKNRGAYEQYF; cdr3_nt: TGTGCCAGCAGTATAAAGAACAGGGGGGCCTACGAGCAGTACTTC
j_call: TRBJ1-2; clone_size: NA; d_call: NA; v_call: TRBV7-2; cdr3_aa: CASSLERRYGYTF; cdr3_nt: TGTGCCAGCAGCTTAGAGCGGAGATATGGCTACACCTTC
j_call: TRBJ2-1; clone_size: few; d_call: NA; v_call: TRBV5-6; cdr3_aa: CASSLVNSGRNEQFF; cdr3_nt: TGTGCCAGCAGCTTGGTTAATTCCGGTCGCAATGAGCAGTTCTTC
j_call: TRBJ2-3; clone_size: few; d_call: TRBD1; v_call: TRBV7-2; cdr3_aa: CASSRAGTATDTQYF; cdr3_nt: TGTGCCAGCAGCCGTGCCGGGACAGCGACAGATACGCAGTATTTT
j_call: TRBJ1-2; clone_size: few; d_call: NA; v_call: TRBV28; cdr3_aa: CASSPTQGISYGYTF; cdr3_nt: TGTGCCAGCAGTCCAACCCAGGGAATTAGCTATGGCTACACCTTC
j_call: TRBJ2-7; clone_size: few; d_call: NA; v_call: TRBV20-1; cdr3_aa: CSAQKRPSYYEQYF; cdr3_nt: TGCAGTGCTCAGAAGCGGCCATCATACTACGAGCAGTACTTC
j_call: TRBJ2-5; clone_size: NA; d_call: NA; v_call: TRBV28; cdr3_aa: CASSPGGVWETQYF; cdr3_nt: TGTGCCAGCAGTCCTGGAGGGGTTTGGGAGACCCAGTACTTC
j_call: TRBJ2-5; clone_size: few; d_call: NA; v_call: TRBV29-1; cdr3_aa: CSVGTGPRLESQYF; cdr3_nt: TGCAGCGTTGGGACCGGGCCCCGCCTAGAGTCCCAGTACTTC
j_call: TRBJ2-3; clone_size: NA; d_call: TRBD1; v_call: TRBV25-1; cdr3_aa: CASSVGQADTQYF; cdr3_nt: TGTGCCAGCAGTGTGGGACAGGCAGATACGCAGTATTTT
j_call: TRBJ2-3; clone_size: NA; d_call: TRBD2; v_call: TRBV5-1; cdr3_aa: CASSLLSGGTDTQYF; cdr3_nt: TGCGCCAGCAGCCTCCTAAGCGGGGGCACAGATACGCAGTATTTT
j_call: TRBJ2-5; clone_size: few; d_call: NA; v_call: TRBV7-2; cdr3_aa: CASSRPGPAETQYF; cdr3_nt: TGTGCCAGCAGCCGTCCGGGCCCAGCGGAGACCCAGTACTTC
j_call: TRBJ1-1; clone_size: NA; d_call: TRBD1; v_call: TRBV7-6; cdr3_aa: CASSPGGYGRGVDTEAFF; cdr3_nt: TGTGCCAGCAGCCCAGGGGGTTACGGGAGGGGCGTTGACACTGAAGCTTTCTTT
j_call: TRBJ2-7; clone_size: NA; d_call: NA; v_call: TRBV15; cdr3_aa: CATSSYEQYF; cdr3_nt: TGTGCCACCAGCAGCTACGAGCAGTACTTC
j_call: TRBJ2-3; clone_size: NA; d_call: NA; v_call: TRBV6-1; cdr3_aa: CASSVELGSDTQYF; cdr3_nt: TGTGCCAGCAGTGTAGAATTGGGGTCGGATACGCAGTATTTT
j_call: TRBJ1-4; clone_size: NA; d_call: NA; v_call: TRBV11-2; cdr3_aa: CASSLVWVATNEKLFF; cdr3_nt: TGTGCCAGCAGCTTAGTGTGGGTTGCAACTAATGAAAAACTGTTTTTT